This T cell receptor (beta chain) originates from a study of T cells after yellow fever vaccination. Study-wide results and caveats: It was a weaker secondary response, yet one that peaked faster, at day 5 versus 15. At about 97% for CD4 and just over 85% for CD8, most primary-vaccination clones showed up again after the booster.

Note on this clonotype: Its specificity is unknown.

They built TCR cDNA with 5'RACE template switching, a step that put in a universal primer site and UMIs. TCRdb processed the 5' RACE reads anew with MiXCR; each CDR3 protein has one entry. This sample has 300,000 or so distinct CDR3 sequences, with 10% to 15% found just once. This sequence was found in a man aged 30 to 45 who received the YFV17D yellow fever vaccine. This specimen was CD4+ T cells sorted from PBMCs, taken 45 days after the yellow fever booster vaccination.

CDR3 nucleotides: TGCAGCACTACAGGGGGTAGGAGACTTAGCACAGATACGCAGTATTTT. Protein product: CSTTGGRRLSTDTQYF. The genes are TRBV20-1 and TRBJ2-3, with 8 bases identical to TRBD1. The CDR3 runs 16 residues. The V gene's germline CDR1 is DFQATT and CDR2 SNEGSKA (reference sequence).